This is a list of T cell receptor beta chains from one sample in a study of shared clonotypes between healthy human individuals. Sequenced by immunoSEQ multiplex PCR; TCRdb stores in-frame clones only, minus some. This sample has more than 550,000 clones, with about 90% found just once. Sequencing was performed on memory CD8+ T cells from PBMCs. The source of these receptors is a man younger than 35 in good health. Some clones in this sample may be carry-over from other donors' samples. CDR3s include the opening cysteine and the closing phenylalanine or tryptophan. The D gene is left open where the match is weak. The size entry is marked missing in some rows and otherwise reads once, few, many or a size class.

cdr3_nt: TGTGCCAGCAGTCCGAGACAGGGCATGAACACTGAAGCTTTCTTT
cdr3_aa: CASSPRQGMNTEAFF
clone_size: few
j_call: TRBJ1-1
d_call: TRBD1
v_call: TRBV27

cdr3_nt: TGTGCCAGCAGTCGGGGGGGGTCCAATGAGCAGTTCTTC
cdr3_aa: CASSRGGSNEQFF
clone_size: .
j_call: TRBJ2-1
d_call: TRBD2
v_call: TRBV6-5

cdr3_nt: TGCGCCAGCAGCTTATTCTCCGCGGGACTTCTCCAAGAGACCCAGTACTTC
cdr3_aa: CASSLFSAGLLQETQYF
clone_size: .
j_call: TRBJ2-5
d_call: .
v_call: TRBV5-1

cdr3_nt: TGTGCCATCAGTGGCCTCCCTGGGACATACTCCTACGAGCAGTACTTC
cdr3_aa: CAISGLPGTYSYEQYF
clone_size: .
j_call: TRBJ2-7
d_call: .
v_call: TRBV10-3

cdr3_nt: TGTGCCAGCAGCTTACGGGCAGGGGGAGAGCGTGGCTATGGCTACACCTTC
cdr3_aa: CASSLRAGGERGYGYTF
clone_size: .
j_call: TRBJ1-2
d_call: TRBD1
v_call: TRBV7-8

cdr3_nt: TGTGCCAGCAGGACGACAGGGGGCCATCTAAGCTCCTACGAGCAGTACTTC
cdr3_aa: CASRTTGGHLSSYEQYF
clone_size: .
j_call: TRBJ2-7
d_call: TRBD1
v_call: TRBV27

cdr3_nt: TGTGCCAGCAGTATCGGGACTAGCGGTTACAATGAGCAGTTCTTC
cdr3_aa: CASSIGTSGYNEQFF
clone_size: .
j_call: TRBJ2-1
d_call: TRBD2
v_call: TRBV7-9

cdr3_nt: TGCGCCAGCAGCCAAGATCTACCCTCTGAAGCTTTCTTT
cdr3_aa: CASSQDLPSEAFF
clone_size: few
j_call: TRBJ1-1
d_call: .
v_call: TRBV4-1

cdr3_nt: TGTGCCAGCAGTTACTCGATGGGACAGAACACCGGGGAGCTGTTTTTT
cdr3_aa: CASSYSMGQNTGELFF
clone_size: .
j_call: TRBJ2-2
d_call: .
v_call: TRBV6-5

cdr3_nt: TGTGCCAGTGGGGACAGCAATTATAGCAATCAGCCCCAGCATTTT
cdr3_aa: CASGDSNYSNQPQHF
clone_size: .
j_call: TRBJ1-5
d_call: TRBD1
v_call: TRBV19

cdr3_nt: TGTGCCAGCAGCCCACCGGGACAGAGATACTATGGCTACACCTTC
cdr3_aa: CASSPPGQRYYGYTF
clone_size: .
j_call: TRBJ1-2
d_call: TRBD1
v_call: TRBV14

cdr3_nt: TGTGCCAGCAGCTCAACTCTAGCGGAATCCTACAATGAGCAGTTCTTC
cdr3_aa: CASSSTLAESYNEQFF
clone_size: .
j_call: TRBJ2-1
d_call: TRBD2
v_call: TRBV5-6

cdr3_nt: TGTGCCAGCAGTCGGACAGGGAACGGCTACACCTTC
cdr3_aa: CASSRTGNGYTF
clone_size: once
j_call: TRBJ1-2
d_call: TRBD1
v_call: TRBV28

cdr3_nt: TGTGCCAGCAGCTCCCGGGACGGGGACACCGTCTACTTC
cdr3_aa: CASSSRDGDTVYF
clone_size: .
j_call: TRBJ2-7
d_call: .
v_call: TRBV7-2

cdr3_nt: TGTGCCAGCAGTTTAGAGCTATACCGAGACTATAGCAATCAGCCCCAGCATTTT
cdr3_aa: CASSLELYRDYSNQPQHF
clone_size: .
j_call: TRBJ1-5
d_call: .
v_call: TRBV28

cdr3_nt: TGTGCCAGCAGTTTATCACCCAGGGCCGGGGAGCTGTTTTTT
cdr3_aa: CASSLSPRAGELFF
clone_size: .
j_call: TRBJ2-2
d_call: .
v_call: TRBV28

cdr3_nt: TGTGCCAGCAGTGGGTACATAGCGGGAGGGCCCTACGAGCAGTACTTC
cdr3_aa: CASSGYIAGGPYEQYF
clone_size: .
j_call: TRBJ2-7
d_call: TRBD2
v_call: TRBV6-1

cdr3_nt: TGTGCCAGCAGCTTACCGACTAGCGGGAGCTACGAGCAGTACTTC
cdr3_aa: CASSLPTSGSYEQYF
clone_size: .
j_call: TRBJ2-7
d_call: TRBD2
v_call: TRBV11-1

cdr3_nt: TGCGCCAGCAGCCCGGGAAGAACCACTGAAGCTTTCTTT
cdr3_aa: CASSPGRTTEAFF
clone_size: .
j_call: TRBJ1-1
d_call: .
v_call: TRBV4-1

cdr3_nt: TGTGCCAGCAGCTTAGGGGTAGGGGTTCATGGCTACACCTTC
cdr3_aa: CASSLGVGVHGYTF
clone_size: once
j_call: TRBJ1-2
d_call: .
v_call: TRBV11-2

cdr3_nt: TGTGCCAGCAGCTTAGTCGGGGTAGCGGGTCCCCACAATGAGCAGTTCTTC
cdr3_aa: CASSLVGVAGPHNEQFF
clone_size: .
j_call: TRBJ2-1
d_call: TRBD2
v_call: TRBV7-6

cdr3_nt: TGTGCCAGCAGTGAGTTGGCGGGAGCGTCGCGTGAGCAGTTCTTC
cdr3_aa: CASSELAGASREQFF
clone_size: few
j_call: TRBJ2-1
d_call: TRBD2
v_call: TRBV6-1

cdr3_nt: TGTGCCAGCAGCGAAGGGACAGTAGAGACCCAGTACTTC
cdr3_aa: CASSEGTVETQYF
clone_size: .
j_call: TRBJ2-5
d_call: TRBD1
v_call: TRBV9

cdr3_nt: TGTGCCAGCGCCGGGCTAGCGAACTACAATGAGCAGTTCTTC
cdr3_aa: CASAGLANYNEQFF
clone_size: .
j_call: TRBJ2-1
d_call: .
v_call: TRBV19

cdr3_nt: TGTGCCAGCAGCTTAGAAGGGGGACCGACCCCCTACGAGCAGTACTTC
cdr3_aa: CASSLEGGPTPYEQYF
clone_size: many
j_call: TRBJ2-7
d_call: .
v_call: TRBV11-2

cdr3_nt: TGTGCCAGCAGCGAGGCTGACAGGATTACCTACGAGCAGTACTTC
cdr3_aa: CASSEADRITYEQYF
clone_size: .
j_call: TRBJ2-7
d_call: .
v_call: TRBV7-8

cdr3_nt: TGTGCCAGCAGCTCGAGGGGGACCACAGTTTCCTCCGATACGCAGTATTTT
cdr3_aa: CASSSRGTTVSSDTQYF
clone_size: .
j_call: TRBJ2-3
d_call: .
v_call: TRBV7-6

cdr3_nt: TGTGCCAGCAGCGAGGTCCCCGGGACTAGCGGGACAGATACGCAGTATTTT
cdr3_aa: CASSEVPGTSGTDTQYF
clone_size: .
j_call: TRBJ2-3
d_call: TRBD2
v_call: TRBV27

cdr3_nt: TGTGCCAGCAGTTGGGACAAAAATCAGCCCCAGCATTTT
cdr3_aa: CASSWDKNQPQHF
clone_size: .
j_call: TRBJ1-5
d_call: .
v_call: TRBV27

cdr3_nt: TGTGCCAGCAGCCAAGCACGGGGATCCTACGAGCAGTACTTC
cdr3_aa: CASSQARGSYEQYF
clone_size: few
j_call: TRBJ2-7
d_call: .
v_call: TRBV16

cdr3_nt: TGTGCCAGCAGCTTAACCGACAGGCCCTATTCACCCCTCCACTTT
cdr3_aa: CASSLTDRPYSPLHF
clone_size: .
j_call: TRBJ1-6
d_call: .
v_call: TRBV7-8

cdr3_nt: TGTGCCAGCAGTCGTGACAGGTCGGCTGCCTACGAGCAGTACTTC
cdr3_aa: CASSRDRSAAYEQYF
clone_size: .
j_call: TRBJ2-7
d_call: .
v_call: TRBV7-8

cdr3_nt: TGTGCCAGCAGCGTAGCTCCGGTACAGGTGGGAGGGGAGCAGTACTTC
cdr3_aa: CASSVAPVQVGGEQYF
clone_size: .
j_call: TRBJ2-7
d_call: TRBD2
v_call: TRBV9

cdr3_nt: TGTGCCAGCAGTGGTATAAGGCCCGCCACTGAGACCCAGTACTTC
cdr3_aa: CASSGIRPATETQYF
clone_size: .
j_call: TRBJ2-5
d_call: .
v_call: TRBV25-1

cdr3_nt: TGTGCCAGCAGCTTGGGAGGGACTAACCTATATAGCGAGCAGTACTTC
cdr3_aa: CASSLGGTNLYSEQYF
clone_size: .
j_call: TRBJ2-7
d_call: TRBD2
v_call: TRBV5-6